The clone carrying this T cell receptor (beta chain) was observed a handful of times. Its antigen is undetermined. Germline lookup yields CDR1 KGHSH and CDR2 LQKENI. The trim removed 5 bases at V and 4 bases at J, leaving 7 bases unmatched. The CDR3 loop spans 17 amino acids. Preparation of the TCRbeta library involved a method that used unique molecular identifiers. TCRdb fed the PCR reads into MiXCR, producing one record per CDR3 protein. Among about 300,000 distinct CDR3 sequences listed, 6% to 10% were seen once. The sample is drawn from a study of T-cell reconstitution after alpha-beta-depleted transplantation in children. Findings and limits, study-wide: Diversity of TCRbeta at day 60 was high in some patients, arising from surviving recipient T cells and thymic progenitors. Where alpha-beta T cells came from about two months after transplant was reportedly several hundred expanded graft clones. T-cell counts and diversity at one year following transplant were attributed mainly to newly produced T cells.

The chain employs TRBV18 and TRBJ2-1, with 14 nucleotides matching TRBD2. The receptor was isolated from a female patient between 2 and 15 years old who had a stem cell transplant for Fanconi anemia, so the T cells may come from the graft donor. Specimen: peripheral blood, collected 360 days after TCRalphabeta/CD19-depleted stem cell transplant. CDR3 bases: TGTGCCAGCTCAAACGCCCGGACTAGCGGGGGGTACAATGAGCAGTTCTTC. It codes for CASSNARTSGGYNEQFF.